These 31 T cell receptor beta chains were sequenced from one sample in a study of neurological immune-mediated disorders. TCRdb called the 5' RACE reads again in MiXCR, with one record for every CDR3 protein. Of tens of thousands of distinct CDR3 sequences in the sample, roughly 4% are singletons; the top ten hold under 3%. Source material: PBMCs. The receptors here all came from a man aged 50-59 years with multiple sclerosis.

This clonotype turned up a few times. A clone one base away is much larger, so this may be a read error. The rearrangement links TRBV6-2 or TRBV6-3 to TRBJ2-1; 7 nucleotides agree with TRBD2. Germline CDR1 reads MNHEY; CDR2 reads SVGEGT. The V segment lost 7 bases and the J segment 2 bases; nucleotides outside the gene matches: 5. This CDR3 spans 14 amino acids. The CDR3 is CASTQRGTYNEQFF. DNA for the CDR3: TGTGCCAGCACCCAGCGGGGCACCTACAATGAGCAGTTCTTC.

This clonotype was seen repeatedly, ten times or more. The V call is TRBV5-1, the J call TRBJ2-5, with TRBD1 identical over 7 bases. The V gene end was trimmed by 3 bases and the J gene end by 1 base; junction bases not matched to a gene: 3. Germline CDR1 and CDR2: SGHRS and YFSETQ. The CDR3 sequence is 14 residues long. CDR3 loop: CASSSGQVQETQYF. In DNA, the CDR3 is TGCGCCAGCAGCTCCGGACAGGTCCAAGAGACCCAGTACTTC.

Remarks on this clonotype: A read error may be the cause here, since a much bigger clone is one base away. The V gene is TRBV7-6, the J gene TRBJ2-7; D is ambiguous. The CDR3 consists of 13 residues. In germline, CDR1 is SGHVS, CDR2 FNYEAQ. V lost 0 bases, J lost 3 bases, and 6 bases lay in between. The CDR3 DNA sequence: TGTGCCAGCAGCTTAGCAAAGAACTACGAGCAGTACTTC. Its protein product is CASSLAKNYEQYF.

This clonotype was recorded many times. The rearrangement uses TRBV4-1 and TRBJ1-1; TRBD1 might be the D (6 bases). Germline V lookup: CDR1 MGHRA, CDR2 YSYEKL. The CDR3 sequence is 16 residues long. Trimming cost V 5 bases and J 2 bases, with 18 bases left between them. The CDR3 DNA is TGCGCCAGCAGCGCCCGGACAGTTTTACGAAACACTGAAGCTTTCTTT. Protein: CASSARTVLRNTEAFF.

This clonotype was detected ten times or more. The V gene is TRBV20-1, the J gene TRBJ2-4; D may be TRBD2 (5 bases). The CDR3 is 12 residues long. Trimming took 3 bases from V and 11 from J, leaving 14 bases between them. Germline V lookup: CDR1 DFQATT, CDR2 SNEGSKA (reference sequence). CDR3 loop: CSASRLRKVQYF. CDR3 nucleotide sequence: TGCAGTGCTAGTAGACTACGGAAGGTTCAGTACTTC.

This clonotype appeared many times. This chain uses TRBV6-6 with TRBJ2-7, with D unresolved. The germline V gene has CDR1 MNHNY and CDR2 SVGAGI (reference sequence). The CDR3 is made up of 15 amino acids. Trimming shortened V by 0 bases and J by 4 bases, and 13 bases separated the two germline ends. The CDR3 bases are TGTGCCAGCAGTTACTCGATCCGGGCAACTTACGAGCAGTACTTC. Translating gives CASSYSIRATYEQYF.

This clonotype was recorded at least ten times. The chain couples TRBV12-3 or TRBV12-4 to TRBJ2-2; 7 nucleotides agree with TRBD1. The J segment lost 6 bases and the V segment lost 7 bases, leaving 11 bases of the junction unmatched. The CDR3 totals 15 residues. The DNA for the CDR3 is TGTGCCAGCATCAAGACAGGGAATGTGGCCGGGGAGCTGTTTTTT. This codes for CASIKTGNVAGELFF.

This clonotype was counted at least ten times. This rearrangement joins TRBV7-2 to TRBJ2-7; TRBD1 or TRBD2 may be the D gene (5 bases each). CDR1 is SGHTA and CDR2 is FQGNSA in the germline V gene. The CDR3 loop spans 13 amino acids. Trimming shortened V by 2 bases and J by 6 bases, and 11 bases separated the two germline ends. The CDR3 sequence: CASSLSAGTEQYV. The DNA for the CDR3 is TGTGCCAGCAGCTTATCCGCTGGGACCGAGCAGTACGTC.

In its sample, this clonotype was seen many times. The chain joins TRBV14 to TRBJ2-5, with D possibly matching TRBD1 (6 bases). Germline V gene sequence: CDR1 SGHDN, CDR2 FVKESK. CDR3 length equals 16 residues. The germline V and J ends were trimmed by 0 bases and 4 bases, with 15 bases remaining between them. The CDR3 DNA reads TGTGCCAGCAGCCAAGATGTTACAGGGCCCTCAGAGACCCAGTACTTC. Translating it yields CASSQDVTGPSETQYF.

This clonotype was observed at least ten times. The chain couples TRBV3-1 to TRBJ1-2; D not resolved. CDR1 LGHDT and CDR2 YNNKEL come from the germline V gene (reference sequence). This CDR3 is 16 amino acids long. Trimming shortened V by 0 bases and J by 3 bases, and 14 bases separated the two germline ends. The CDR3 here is CASSQERGSDDYGYTF. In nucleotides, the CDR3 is TGTGCCAGCAGCCAAGAACGGGGTTCTGATGACTATGGCTACACCTTC. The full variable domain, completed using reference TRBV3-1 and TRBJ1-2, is DTAVSQTPKYLVTQMGNDKSIKCEQNLGHDTMYWYKQDSKKFLKIMFSYNNKELIINETVPNRFSPKSPDKAHLNLHINSLELGDSAVYFCASSQERGSDDYGYTFGSGTRLTVV.

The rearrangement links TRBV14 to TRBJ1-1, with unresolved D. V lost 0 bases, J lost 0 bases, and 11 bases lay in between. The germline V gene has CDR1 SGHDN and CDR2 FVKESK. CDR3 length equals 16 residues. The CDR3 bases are TGTGCCAGCAGCCAAGATCGCGGGAATCTGAACACTGAAGCTTTCTTT. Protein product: CASSQDRGNLNTEAFF.

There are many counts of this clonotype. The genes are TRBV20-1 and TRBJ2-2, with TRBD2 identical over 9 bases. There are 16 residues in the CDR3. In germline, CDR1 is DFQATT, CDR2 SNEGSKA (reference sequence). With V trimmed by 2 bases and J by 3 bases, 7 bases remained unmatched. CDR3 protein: CSARPPGLAYTGELFF. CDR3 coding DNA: TGCAGTGCTAGACCTCCGGGACTAGCTTACACCGGGGAGCTGTTTTTT.

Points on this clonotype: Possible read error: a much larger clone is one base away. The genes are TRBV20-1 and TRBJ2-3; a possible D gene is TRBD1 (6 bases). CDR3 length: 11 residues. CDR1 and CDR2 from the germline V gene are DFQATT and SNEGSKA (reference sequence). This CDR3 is CSATRTETQYF. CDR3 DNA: TGCAGTGCTACAAGGACAGAAACGCAGTATTTT.

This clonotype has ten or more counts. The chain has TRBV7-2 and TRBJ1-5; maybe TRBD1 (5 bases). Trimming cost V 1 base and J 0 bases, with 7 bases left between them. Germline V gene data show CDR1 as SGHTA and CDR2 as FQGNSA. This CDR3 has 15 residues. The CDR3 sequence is CASSLGGGSNQPQHF. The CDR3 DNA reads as TGTGCCAGCAGCTTAGGGGGGGGTAGCAATCAGCCCCAGCATTTT.

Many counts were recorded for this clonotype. The DNA for the CDR3 is TGTGCCAGCAGCTTAGTTTTGCGGGGACTAGCAGGCACAGATACGCAGTATTTT. Translating it yields CASSLVLRGLAGTDTQYF. The rearrangement links TRBV11-2 to TRBJ2-3; 9 positions match TRBD2. The CDR3 runs 18 residues. Germline CDR1 SGHAT, CDR2 FQNNGV. V trimming: 1 base; J trimming: 1 base; junction bases outside the gene matches: 9.

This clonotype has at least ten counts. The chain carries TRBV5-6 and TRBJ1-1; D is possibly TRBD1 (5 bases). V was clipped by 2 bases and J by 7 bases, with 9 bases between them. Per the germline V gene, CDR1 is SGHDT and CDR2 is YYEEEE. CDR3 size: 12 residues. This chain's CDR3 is CASSFGQGEAFF. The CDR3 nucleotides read TGTGCCAGCAGCTTCGGCCAGGGTGAAGCTTTCTTT.

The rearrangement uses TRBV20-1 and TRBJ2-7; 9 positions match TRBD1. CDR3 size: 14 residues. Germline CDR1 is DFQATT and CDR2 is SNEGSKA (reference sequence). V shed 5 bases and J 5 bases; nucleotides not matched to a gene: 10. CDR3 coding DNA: TGCAGTGCTCCTACCGGGACAGGGTACCACGAGCAGTACTTC. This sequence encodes CSAPTGTGYHEQYF.

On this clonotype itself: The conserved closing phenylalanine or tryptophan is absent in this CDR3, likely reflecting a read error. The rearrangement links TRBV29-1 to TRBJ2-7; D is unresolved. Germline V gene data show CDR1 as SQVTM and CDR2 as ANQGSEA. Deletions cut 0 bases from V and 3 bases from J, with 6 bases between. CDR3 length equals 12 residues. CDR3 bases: TGCAGCGTTGAAGATAAGGACTACGAGCAGTACAAC. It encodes CSVEDKDYEQYN.

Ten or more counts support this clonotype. CDR3 sequence: CASSETGISGNTIYF. The CDR3 nucleotides are TGTGCCAGCAGTGAAACGGGAATCTCTGGAAACACCATATATTTT. The gene calls are TRBV6-1 and TRBJ1-3, with D unclear. Per germline, CDR1 MNHNS and CDR2 SASEGT. V was shortened by 2 bases and J by 0 bases, with 8 bases between the two germline ends. The CDR3 totals 15 residues.

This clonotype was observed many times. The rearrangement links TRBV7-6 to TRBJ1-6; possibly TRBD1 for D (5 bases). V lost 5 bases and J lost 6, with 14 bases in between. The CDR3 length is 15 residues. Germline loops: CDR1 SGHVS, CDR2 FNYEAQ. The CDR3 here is CASSPWDQANSPLHF. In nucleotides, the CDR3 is TGTGCCAGCAGCCCGTGGGACCAAGCTAATTCACCCCTCCACTTT.

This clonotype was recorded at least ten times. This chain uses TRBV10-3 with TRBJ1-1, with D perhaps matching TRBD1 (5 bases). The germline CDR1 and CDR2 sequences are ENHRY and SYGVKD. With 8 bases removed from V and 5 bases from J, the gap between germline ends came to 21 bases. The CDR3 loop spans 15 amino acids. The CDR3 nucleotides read TGTGCCATCGGGGAGGCCGGGGGGGGGAAAACTGAAGCTTTCTTT. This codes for CAIGEAGGGKTEAFF.

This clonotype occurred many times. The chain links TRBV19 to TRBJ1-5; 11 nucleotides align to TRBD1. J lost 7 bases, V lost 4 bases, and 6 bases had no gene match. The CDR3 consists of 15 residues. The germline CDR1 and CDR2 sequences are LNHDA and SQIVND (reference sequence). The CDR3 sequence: CASSTGQGARQPQHF. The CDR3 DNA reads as TGTGCCAGTAGTACCGGACAGGGGGCAAGGCAGCCCCAGCATTTT.

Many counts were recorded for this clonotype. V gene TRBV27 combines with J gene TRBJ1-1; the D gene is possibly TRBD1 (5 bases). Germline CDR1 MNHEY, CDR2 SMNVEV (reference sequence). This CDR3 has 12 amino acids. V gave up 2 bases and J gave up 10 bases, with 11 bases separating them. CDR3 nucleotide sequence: TGTGCCAGCAGTTTAATGGCAGGGAGAGCTTTCTTT. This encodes CASSLMAGRAFF.

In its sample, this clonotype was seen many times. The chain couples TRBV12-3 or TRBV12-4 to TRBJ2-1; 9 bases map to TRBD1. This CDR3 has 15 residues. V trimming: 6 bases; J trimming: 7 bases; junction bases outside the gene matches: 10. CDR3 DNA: TGTGCCAGCAGACGCCCGGGACAGGGCTGGAATGAGCAGTTCTTC. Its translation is CASRRPGQGWNEQFF.

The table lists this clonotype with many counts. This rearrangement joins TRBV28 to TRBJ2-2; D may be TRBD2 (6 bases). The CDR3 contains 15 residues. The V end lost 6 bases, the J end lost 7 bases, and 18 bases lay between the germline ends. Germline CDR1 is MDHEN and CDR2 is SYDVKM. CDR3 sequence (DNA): TGTGCCAGCAGCCCGGTCCGGGGGTTCGGCGGGGAGCTGTTTTTT. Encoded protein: CASSPVRGFGGELFF.

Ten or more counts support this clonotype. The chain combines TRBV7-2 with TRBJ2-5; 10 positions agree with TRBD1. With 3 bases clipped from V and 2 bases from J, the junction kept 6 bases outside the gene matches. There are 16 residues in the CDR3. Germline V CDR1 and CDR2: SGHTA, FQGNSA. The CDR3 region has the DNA TGTGCCAGCAGCTTTTGGACAGGGGGAAGTCAAGAGACCCAGTACTTC. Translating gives CASSFWTGGSQETQYF.

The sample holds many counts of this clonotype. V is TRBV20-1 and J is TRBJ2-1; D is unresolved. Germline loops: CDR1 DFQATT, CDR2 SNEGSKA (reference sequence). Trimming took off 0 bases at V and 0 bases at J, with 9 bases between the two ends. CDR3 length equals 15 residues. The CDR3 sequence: CSARDPIGSYNEQFF. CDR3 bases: TGCAGTGCTAGAGACCCGATCGGCTCCTACAATGAGCAGTTCTTC.

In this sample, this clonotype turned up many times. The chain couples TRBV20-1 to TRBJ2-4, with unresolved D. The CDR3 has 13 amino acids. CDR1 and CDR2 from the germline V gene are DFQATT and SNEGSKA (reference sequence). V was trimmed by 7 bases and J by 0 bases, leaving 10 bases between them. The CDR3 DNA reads TGCAGTGGCCAGGACCTAGCCAAAAACATTCAGTACTTC. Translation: CSGQDLAKNIQYF.

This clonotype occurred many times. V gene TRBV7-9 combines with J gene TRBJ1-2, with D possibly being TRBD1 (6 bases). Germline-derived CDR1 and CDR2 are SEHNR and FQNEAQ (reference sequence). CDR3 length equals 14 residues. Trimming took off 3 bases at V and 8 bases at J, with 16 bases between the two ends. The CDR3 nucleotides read TGTGCCAGCAGCTTCGCAGACCACAGGGAGGGCTACACCTTC. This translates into CASSFADHREGYTF.

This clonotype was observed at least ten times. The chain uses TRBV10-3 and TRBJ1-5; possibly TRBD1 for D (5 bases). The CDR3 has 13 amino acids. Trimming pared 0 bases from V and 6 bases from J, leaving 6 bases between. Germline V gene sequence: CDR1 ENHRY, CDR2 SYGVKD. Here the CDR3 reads CAISESGGQPQHF. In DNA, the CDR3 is TGTGCCATCAGTGAGTCGGGGGGTCAGCCCCAGCATTTT.

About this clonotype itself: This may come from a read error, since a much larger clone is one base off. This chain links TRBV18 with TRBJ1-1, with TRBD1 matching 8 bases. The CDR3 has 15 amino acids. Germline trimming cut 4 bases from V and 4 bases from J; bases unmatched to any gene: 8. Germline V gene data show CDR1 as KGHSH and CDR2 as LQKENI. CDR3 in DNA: TGTGCCAGCTCACTGCAGGGGGCGATGGGCACTGAAGCTTTCTTT. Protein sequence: CASSLQGAMGTEAFF.